These 27 T cell receptor beta chains share one sample of origin, sequenced in a study. MiXCR, run by TCRdb on the 5' RACE reads, gives a single entry per CDR3 protein. The sample records approximately 7,200 distinct CDR3 sequences, 35% to 45% being singletons. Material: memory CD4+ T cells sorted from blood. Specified subset: memory CD4+ T cells, CD4+CD45RO+CD25-. These receptors came from a female donor with breast cancer.

Relative to its sample, this clonotype is medium-sized (0.01 to 0.1%). V gene TRBV20-1 combines with J gene TRBJ2-7; D is unclear. The CDR3 consists of 12 residues. V dropped 7 bases and J dropped 0 bases, with 10 bases sitting between them. From germline, CDR1 is DFQATT and CDR2 SNEGSKA (reference sequence). CDR3 sequence (DNA): TGCAGTGTTTCCGTTAACTCCTACGAGCAGTACTTC. It encodes CSVSVNSYEQYF.

The chain couples TRBV20-1 to TRBJ2-3, with 9 bases lining up with TRBD1. Looked up from germline, CDR1 is DFQATT and CDR2 is SNEGSKA (reference sequence). CDR3 length equals 15 residues. CDR3 bases: TGCAGCTCCCTCGGGGGACAGGGAATATCAGATACGCAGTATTTT. This codes for CSSLGGQGISDTQYF.

About this clonotype itself: This clone may be a read error of a much larger clone one base away. V is TRBV12-3 or TRBV12-4 and J is TRBJ2-2, with no clear D. The CDR3 consists of 11 residues. The CDR3 nucleotides read TGTGCCGGCAGTTACCCCGGGGAGCTGTTTTTT. Translation gives CAGSYPGELFF.

This clonotype was seen a handful of times. The genes are TRBV29-1 and TRBJ2-1; 11 bases are shared with TRBD1. The V gene's germline CDR1 is SQVTM and CDR2 ANQGSEA. CDR3 length: 14 amino acids. Trimming removed 3 bases from V and 7 bases from J; junction bases left unmatched: 5. CDR3 sequence reads: CSVEPGQGVNEQFF. The CDR3 DNA reads TGCAGCGTTGAGCCGGGACAGGGGGTTAATGAGCAGTTCTTC.

The V gene is TRBV4-1, the J gene TRBJ1-2; D unclear. Germline V gene data show CDR1 as MGHRA and CDR2 as YSYEKL. The CDR3 consists of 13 residues. V was pared by 0 bases and J by 4 bases, with 6 bases between. The CDR3 DNA follows: TGCGCCAGCAGCCAAGACAGCGTCTATGGCTACACCTTC. It yields the protein CASSQDSVYGYTF.

The chain couples TRBV4-3 to TRBJ2-6, with a tentative D call TRBD1 (5 bases). The V gene's germline CDR1 is LGHNA and CDR2 YSLEER. The V end was cut by 0 bases, the J end by 2 bases, with 11 bases between. This CDR3 has 17 residues. The CDR3 DNA reads TGCGCCAGCAGCCAAGAATGGGGCACGACTGGGGCCAACGTCCTGACTTTC. Its protein is CASSQEWGTTGANVLTF.

The chain joins TRBV19 to TRBJ2-2; the match to TRBD2 covers 7 bases. This CDR3 has 17 amino acids. The V segment lost 5 bases and the J segment 0 bases; nucleotides outside the gene matches: 9. From germline, CDR1 is LNHDA and CDR2 SQIVND (reference sequence). The CDR3 nucleotides are TGTGCCAGTAGTCCTCTAGCGGCGGAAACGAACACCGGGGAGCTGTTTTTT. It is translated as CASSPLAAETNTGELFF.

This clonotype is deemed medium-sized. CDR3: CSARKPRSNEQFF. CDR3 nucleotides: TGCAGTGCTCGTAAACCCCGCAGCAATGAGCAGTTCTTC. The chain employs TRBV20-1 and TRBJ2-1; D remains ambiguous. Trimming left V 5 bases short and J 6 bases short, with 14 bases between. Germline V gene sequence: CDR1 DFQATT, CDR2 SNEGSKA (reference sequence). This CDR3 spans 13 amino acids.

There are a few counts of this clonotype. The gene calls are TRBV27 and TRBJ1-5, with TRBD1 as a possible D gene (6 bases). Germline V gene data show CDR1 as MNHEY and CDR2 as SMNVEV (reference sequence). V was shortened by 3 bases and J by 4 bases, with 16 bases between the two germline ends. The CDR3 consists of 16 residues. In DNA form, the CDR3 reads TGTGCCAGCAGTTTTCGACAGGCCCGCCCTAATCAGCCCCAGCATTTT. This codes for CASSFRQARPNQPQHF.

The chain has TRBV28 and TRBJ1-2; D call uncertain. The CDR3 has 14 residues. CDR1 is MDHEN and CDR2 is SYDVKM in the germline V gene. V dropped 2 bases and J dropped 7 bases, with 14 bases sitting between them. CDR3 in DNA: TGTGCCAGCAGTTTAGATCCGCGCTTGGGTGGCTACACCTTC. Amino acids: CASSLDPRLGGYTF.

In regard to this clonotype: With a much larger clone just one base away, this may be a read error. The V gene is TRBV20-1, the J gene TRBJ2-5, with D hard to call. Trimming shortened V by 3 bases and J by 5 bases, and 10 bases separated the two germline ends. The germline gives CDR1 DFQATT, CDR2 SNEGSKA (reference sequence). This CDR3 region has 12 residues. CDR3 region: CSASSWKETQYF. The DNA of the CDR3 is TGCAGTGCTAGTAGTTGGAAGGAGACCCAGTACTTC.

This clonotype has just a few counts. Here the CDR3 reads CAWSVLGFENTEAFF. The CDR3 coding sequence is TGTGCCTGGAGTGTATTGGGGTTTGAGAACACTGAAGCTTTCTTT. This chain links TRBV30 with TRBJ1-1; unclear D gene. CDR1 GTSNPN and CDR2 SVGIG come from the germline V gene (reference sequence). The CDR3 spans 15 residues. V lost 0 bases and J lost 1, with 12 bases in between.

This chain joins TRBV2 and TRBJ1-2, with TRBD1 matching over 11 bases. Germline assignment: CDR1 SNHLY and CDR2 FYNNEI. Trimming cost V 5 bases and J 3 bases; bases outside gene matches: 5. CDR3 length: 15 residues. The CDR3: CASSNQGQGDYGYTF. CDR3 coding DNA: TGTGCCAGCAGTAATCAGGGACAGGGGGACTATGGCTACACCTTC.

The chain carries TRBV3-1 and TRBJ2-3, with 10 bases aligning to TRBD2. The V segment lost 2 bases and the J segment 0 bases; nucleotides outside the gene matches: 8. Germline lookup yields CDR1 LGHDT and CDR2 YNNKEL (reference sequence). This CDR3 is built from 18 residues. The CDR3, as DNA: TGTGCCAGCAGCCAATGGGCTAGCGGGGGAACTAGCACAGATACGCAGTATTTT. This encodes CASSQWASGGTSTDTQYF.

The chain carries TRBV20-1 and TRBJ2-3; 8 positions match TRBD1. CDR1 and CDR2 (germline): DFQATT, SNEGSKA (reference sequence). The CDR3 is made up of 16 amino acids. Trimming took 8 bases from V and 0 from J; bases not matched to a gene: 13. The CDR3 here is CSPGTGRESSTDTQYF. CDR3 nucleotides: TGCAGTCCCGGGACAGGCCGAGAATCTAGCACAGATACGCAGTATTTT.

This clonotype turned up a few times. The chain has TRBV2 and TRBJ2-1; possibly TRBD2 for D (6 bases). V shed 4 bases and J shed 8 bases, with 18 bases lying between them. The CDR3 spans 15 residues. Per germline, CDR1 SNHLY and CDR2 FYNNEI. In DNA form, the CDR3 reads TGTGCCAGCAGTGGGGGGGTCTCGGCCCGCGATGAGCAGTTCTTC. This encodes CASSGGVSARDEQFF.

Remarks on this clonotype: The junction departs from the called germline gene at one end, perhaps through a read error. The rearrangement uses TRBV29-1 and TRBJ1-1, with 7 positions matching TRBD1. CDR3 size: 10 residues. Germline loops: CDR1 SQVTM, CDR2 ANQGSEA. The CDR3 DNA reads as TGCAGCGTGACCACAGGGGAAGCTGTCTTC. Translation: CSVTTGEAVF.

The gene calls are TRBV5-1 and TRBJ2-7, with D tentatively TRBD1 or TRBD2 (6 bases each). The V and J ends lost 5 bases and 3 bases respectively, with 18 bases between them. The CDR3 consists of 15 residues. From germline, CDR1 is SGHRS and CDR2 YFSETQ. CDR3 sequence (DNA): TGCGCCAGCAGAGTGAGGTCGGGGGCGGACTACGAGCAGTACTTC. It is translated as CASRVRSGADYEQYF.

The gene calls are TRBV5-1 and TRBJ1-2, with 8 bases matching TRBD1. There are 14 residues in the CDR3. J lost 2 bases, V lost 4 bases, and 4 bases had no gene match. Germline V gene data show CDR1 as SGHRS and CDR2 as YFSETQ. The CDR3 protein is CASSERQGNYGYTF. The CDR3 DNA sequence: TGCGCCAGCAGCGAGAGACAGGGGAACTATGGCTACACCTTC.

Details on this clonotype: No conserved phenylalanine or tryptophan is present at the end of the CDR3, so a read error is the likely explanation. Here the CDR3 reads CASRQLSAVSSTDTQYL. CDR3 sequence (DNA): TGTGCCAGCAGACAACTCTCGGCGGTTTCTAGCACAGATACGCAGTATCTT. The chain recombines TRBV27 with TRBJ2-3, with D hard to call. This CDR3 is built from 17 residues. V was pared by 6 bases and J by 0 bases, with 19 bases between. Germline lookup yields CDR1 MNHEY and CDR2 SMNVEV (reference sequence).

This clonotype has more than one count but fewer than ten. The chain links TRBV3-1 to TRBJ2-7; D possibly uses TRBD1 or TRBD2 (6 bases each). V was cut by 1 base and J by 3 bases, with 10 bases left in between. Germline V gives CDR1 LGHDT, CDR2 YNNKEL (reference sequence). The CDR3 is 14 amino acids. In DNA, the CDR3 is TGTGCCAGCAGCCAAGGCGGAGGGGGCTACGAGCAGTACTTC. Amino acids: CASSQGGGGYEQYF.

The chain combines TRBV4-1 with TRBJ2-3; maybe TRBD2 (6 bases). Per the germline V gene, CDR1 is MGHRA and CDR2 is YSYEKL. CDR3 length: 16 residues. Trimming left V 9 bases short and J 4 bases short, with 23 bases between. The CDR3, as DNA: TGCGCCAGTTCTTATGCGGGGCTTGGTAGCTCAGATACGCAGTATTTT. Its translation: CASSYAGLGSSDTQYF.

As concerns this clonotype: This CDR3 is missing its conserved last phenylalanine or tryptophan, likely due to a read error. V is TRBV14 and J is TRBJ2-7; D possibly corresponds to TRBD1 (6 bases). CDR1 is SGHDN, CDR2 FVKESK, per germline. This CDR3 is built from 13 residues. Trimming took 3 bases from V and 4 from J, leaving 10 bases between them. CDR3 residues: CASSQHRDYEQYY. CDR3 nucleotide sequence: TGTGCCAGCAGCCAGCACAGGGATTACGAGCAGTACTAC.

The chain has TRBV20-1 and TRBJ2-1; D could derive from TRBD1 or TRBD2 (5 bases each). This CDR3 has 13 residues. Trimming shortened V by 2 bases and J by 9 bases, and 14 bases separated the two germline ends. In germline, CDR1 is DFQATT, CDR2 SNEGSKA (reference sequence). CDR3: CSARTGRSFEQFF. CDR3 bases: TGCAGTGCTAGAACGGGACGCTCGTTTGAGCAGTTCTTC.

There are a few counts of this clonotype. Mismatch with germline at one junction end may stem from a read error. This chain uses TRBV14 with TRBJ2-3; possibly TRBD2 for D (6 bases). This CDR3 is built from 18 residues. Germline assignment: CDR1 SGHDN and CDR2 FVKESK. CDR3 coding DNA: TGTGCCAGCAGCCCCTTCTGGGGGGTGACTTCTAGCACAGATACGCGGTATTTT. Protein product: CASSPFWGVTSSTDTRYF. Full variable domain (remainder filled in from reference TRBV14 and TRBJ2-3): EAGVTQFPSHSVIEKGQTVTLRCDPISGHDNLYWYRRVMGKEIKFLLHFVKESKQDESGMPNNRFLAERTGGTYSTLKVQPAELEDSGVYFCASSPFWGVTSSTDTRYFGPGTRLTVL.

A single count supports this clonotype. The rearrangement joins TRBV30 to TRBJ2-7, with D possibly TRBD1 on 5 matching bases. V shed 3 bases and J shed 4 bases, with 7 bases lying between them. The CDR3 is 11 residues long. Germline V gene lookup returns CDR1 GTSNPN and CDR2 SVGIG (reference sequence). CDR3: CAWRDRYEQYF. The CDR3 coding sequence is TGTGCCTGGAGAGACAGATACGAGCAGTACTTC.

The rearrangement uses TRBV12-3 or TRBV12-4 and TRBJ2-1, with 8 bases matching TRBD2. Germline trimming cut 6 bases from V and 5 bases from J; bases unmatched to any gene: 9. The CDR3 covers 15 residues. The CDR3 spells CASRPSGGRDNEQFF. The CDR3 nucleotides read TGTGCCAGCAGACCAAGCGGGGGAAGGGACAATGAGCAGTTCTTC.